The 7 T cell receptor beta chains presented below share a single source sample, sequenced in a study of T cells after yellow fever vaccination. Using its own MiXCR run on the 5' RACE reads, TCRdb lists one record per CDR3 protein. The sample lists 250,000 or so distinct CDR3 sequences, roughly 3.5% seen once, with around 19% in the top ten. Sequenced here: PBMCs, sampled 15 days after the yellow fever booster vaccination. These TCRs come from a man younger than 30 who received the YFV17D yellow fever vaccine.

Ten or more counts support this clonotype. The chain joins TRBV5-5 to TRBJ1-1; possible D gene TRBD1, 5 bases. V was pared by 4 bases and J by 8 bases, with 15 bases between. Germline CDR1 and CDR2: SGHKS and YYEKEE (reference sequence). The CDR3 length is 13 residues. The CDR3 is CASSLRPGPEAFF. DNA for the CDR3: TGTGCCAGCAGCCTTCGTCCGGGGCCCGAAGCTTTCTTT.

This clonotype was seen repeatedly, ten times or more. This chain joins TRBV5-1 and TRBJ1-4; TRBD1 matches 7 bases. The ends lost 4 bases at V and 3 bases at J; junction bases unmatched: 15. CDR3 length: 18 amino acids. Germline CDR1 and CDR2: SGHRS and YFSETQ. CDR3 amino acids: CASSKVVQGDRANEKLFF. The DNA for the CDR3 is TGCGCCAGCAGCAAGGTGGTGCAGGGGGACAGAGCTAATGAAAAACTGTTTTTT.

There are many counts of this clonotype. This rearrangement joins TRBV7-9 to TRBJ1-5; D is ambiguous. The CDR3 runs 12 residues. The ends were cut back, 5 bases at V and 5 bases at J, with 7 bases in the middle. CDR1 and CDR2 (germline): SEHNR, FQNEAQ (reference sequence). As DNA, the CDR3 is TGTGCCAGCAGCCTAGAGCATCAGCCCCAGCATTTT. Protein sequence: CASSLEHQPQHF.

The chain links TRBV7-9 to TRBJ2-7; D gene uncertain. The CDR3 runs 13 residues. Germline-derived CDR1 and CDR2 are SEHNR and FQNEAQ (reference sequence). CDR3 sequence: CASSHGDSLEQCV. CDR3 DNA: TGTGCCAGCAGCCACGGCGACTCGCTCGAGCAGTGCGTC.

This clonotype came up a few times. The J gene is TRBJ1-2, the V gene TRBV13, with a tentative D call TRBD1 (5 bases). Germline assignment: CDR1 PRHDT and CDR2 FYEKMQ (reference sequence). This CDR3 has 12 residues. Trimming left V 0 bases short and J 8 bases short, with 7 bases between. The DNA of the CDR3 is TGTGCCAGCAGCTTAGGCGGGGCGGGCTACACCTTC. Its translation is CASSLGGAGYTF.

This clonotype was seen at least ten times. This sequence joins TRBV28 and TRBJ2-1; TRBD2 might be the D (6 bases). Germline assignment: CDR1 MDHEN and CDR2 SYDVKM. CDR3 length equals 15 residues. V lost 7 bases and J lost 4, with 17 bases in between. The CDR3 is CASTQGGDPYNEQFF. Written as DNA, the CDR3 is TGTGCCAGCACCCAGGGAGGCGACCCGTACAATGAGCAGTTCTTC.

This clonotype was seen ten or more times. The rearrangement joins TRBV28 to TRBJ1-1; D remains ambiguous. Trimming took 4 bases from V and 2 from J, leaving 8 bases between them. CDR1 and CDR2 (germline): MDHEN, SYDVKM. This CDR3 region has 13 residues. Here the CDR3 DNA reads TGTGCCAGCAGTTGGCCAGCTAACACTGAAGCTTTCTTT. Its protein product is CASSWPANTEAFF.